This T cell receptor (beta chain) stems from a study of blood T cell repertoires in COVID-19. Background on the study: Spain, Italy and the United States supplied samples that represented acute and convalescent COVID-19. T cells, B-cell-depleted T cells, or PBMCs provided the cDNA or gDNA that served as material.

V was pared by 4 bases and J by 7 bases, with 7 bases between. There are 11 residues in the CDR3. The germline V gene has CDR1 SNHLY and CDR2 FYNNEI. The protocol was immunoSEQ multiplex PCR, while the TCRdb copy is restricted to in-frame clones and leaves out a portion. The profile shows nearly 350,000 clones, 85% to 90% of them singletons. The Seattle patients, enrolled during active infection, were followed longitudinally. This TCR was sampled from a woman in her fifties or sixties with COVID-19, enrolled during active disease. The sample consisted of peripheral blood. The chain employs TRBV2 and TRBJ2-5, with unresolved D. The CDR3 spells CASSVSVTQYF. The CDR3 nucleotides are TGTGCCAGCAGTGTCTCGGTGACCCAGTACTTC.